The rows below give T cell receptor beta chains drawn from one sample of a study of identical twins. TCRdb passed the 5' RACE reads through MiXCR, listing each CDR3 protein once. This table holds roughly 350,000 distinct CDR3 sequences, 7% to 9.5% found once. Sequencing was performed on naive T cells sorted from blood. The receptors were sampled from a woman between 45 and 65 years old in good health. Each CDR3 is given with its conserved first and last residue. The order of the fields is J gene, clone size, D gene, V gene, CDR3 DNA, CDR3 protein. The D gene is left open where the match is weak. The size of a clone is reported for some rows only, either as once, few or many, or as a class for expanded clones.

j_gene: TRBJ2-7
abundance: NA
d_gene: TRBD1
v_gene: TRBV25-1
CDR3nt: TGTGCCAGCAGTGAATCAGGGGGAGCAACCTACGAGCAGTACTTC
CDR3aa: CASSESGGATYEQYF

j_gene: TRBJ2-3
abundance: NA
d_gene: NA
v_gene: TRBV4-1
CDR3nt: TGCGCCAGCAGAAAAAGGGCGACCCGCACAGATACGCAGTATTTT
CDR3aa: CASRKRATRTDTQYF

j_gene: TRBJ1-2
abundance: many
d_gene: TRBD1
v_gene: TRBV7-9
CDR3nt: TGTGCCAGCAGCTTGGGACAGACCTATGGCTACACCTTC
CDR3aa: CASSLGQTYGYTF

j_gene: TRBJ1-1
abundance: NA
d_gene: NA
v_gene: TRBV20-1
CDR3nt: TGCAGTGCCATTCCCCCACAGAACACTGAAGCTTTCTTT
CDR3aa: CSAIPPQNTEAFF

j_gene: TRBJ2-2
abundance: many
d_gene: TRBD2
v_gene: TRBV5-1
CDR3nt: TGCGCCAGCAGCTTGACGGGAGGGGACACCGGGGAGCTGTTTTTT
CDR3aa: CASSLTGGDTGELFF

j_gene: TRBJ2-3
abundance: few
d_gene: TRBD1
v_gene: TRBV20-1
CDR3nt: TGCAGTGCTAGTTCGGGACAGGGTTACACAGATACGCAGTATTTT
CDR3aa: CSASSGQGYTDTQYF

j_gene: TRBJ1-1
abundance: few
d_gene: NA
v_gene: TRBV3-1
CDR3nt: TGTGCCAGCAGCCCCCCGTGGCCGGGACACCAACTGGGGGCTTTCTTT
CDR3aa: CASSPPWPGHQLGAFF

j_gene: TRBJ2-5
abundance: few
d_gene: NA
v_gene: TRBV7-9
CDR3nt: TGTGCCAGCTTTGCCCAAGAGACCCAGTACTTC
CDR3aa: CASFAQETQYF

j_gene: TRBJ2-3
abundance: NA
d_gene: NA
v_gene: TRBV5-1
CDR3nt: TGCGCCAGCAGCTTGACGGCTACTAGCACAGATACGCAGTATTTT
CDR3aa: CASSLTATSTDTQYF

j_gene: TRBJ1-1
abundance: few
d_gene: NA
v_gene: TRBV29-1
CDR3nt: TGCAGCGTTGGGGATACCGGGAGTGAAGCTTTCTTT
CDR3aa: CSVGDTGSEAFF

j_gene: TRBJ2-2
abundance: NA
d_gene: NA
v_gene: TRBV27
CDR3nt: TGTGCCAGCAGTTTATCGACGGGGAACACCGGGGAGCTGTTTTTT
CDR3aa: CASSLSTGNTGELFF

j_gene: TRBJ2-3
abundance: NA
d_gene: NA
v_gene: TRBV5-1
CDR3nt: TGCGCCAGCAGCATCGGGCCAACAGATACGCAGTATTTT
CDR3aa: CASSIGPTDTQYF

j_gene: TRBJ2-1
abundance: NA
d_gene: TRBD1
v_gene: TRBV28
CDR3nt: TGTGCCACCGAACTTGGACAGGGGTATGAGCAGTTCTTC
CDR3aa: CATELGQGYEQFF

j_gene: TRBJ2-3
abundance: few
d_gene: NA
v_gene: TRBV7-2
CDR3nt: TGTGCCAGCAGCTTAGCCCTACTAGTCGGCACGCAGTATTTT
CDR3aa: CASSLALLVGTQYF

j_gene: TRBJ2-5
abundance: NA
d_gene: NA
v_gene: TRBV3-1
CDR3nt: TGTGCCAGCAGCCCGAGCAGGTGGGGGGAGACCCAGTACTTC
CDR3aa: CASSPSRWGETQYF

j_gene: TRBJ2-1
abundance: few
d_gene: NA
v_gene: TRBV24-1
CDR3nt: TGTGCCACCAGTGACGGGTCCTTGGAGAAGAAGTTCTTC
CDR3aa: CATSDGSLEKKFF

j_gene: TRBJ2-3
abundance: NA
d_gene: TRBD1
v_gene: TRBV20-1
CDR3nt: TGCAGGGGGACAGCCGCAAAAACAGATACGCAGTATTTT
CDR3aa: CRGTAAKTDTQYF

j_gene: TRBJ2-3
abundance: few
d_gene: NA
v_gene: TRBV20-1
CDR3nt: TGCAGTGCTAGACCACCCCAGGGGGGTGGGACAGATACGCAGTATTTT
CDR3aa: CSARPPQGGGTDTQYF

j_gene: TRBJ2-6
abundance: few
d_gene: NA
v_gene: TRBV5-1
CDR3nt: TGCGCCAGCAGCTTGGTGTCCAGCTCTGGGGCCAACGTCCTGACTTTC
CDR3aa: CASSLVSSSGANVLTF

j_gene: TRBJ2-1
abundance: few
d_gene: NA
v_gene: TRBV24-1
CDR3nt: TGTGCCACCAGTCCCCGGGACTTCTACAATGAGCAGTTCTTC
CDR3aa: CATSPRDFYNEQFF

j_gene: TRBJ1-1
abundance: NA
d_gene: NA
v_gene: TRBV12-3/TRBV12-4
CDR3nt: TGTGCCAGCAGTTTGTTGGGTTTCGGGTACACTGAAGCTTTCTTT
CDR3aa: CASSLLGFGYTEAFF

j_gene: TRBJ1-1
abundance: many
d_gene: NA
v_gene: TRBV5-1
CDR3nt: TGCGCCAGCAGCTTGGGGGACGGAATGAACACTGAAGCTTTCTTT
CDR3aa: CASSLGDGMNTEAFF

j_gene: TRBJ1-2
abundance: NA
d_gene: TRBD1
v_gene: TRBV3-1
CDR3nt: TGTGCCAGCAGACCCGCAGGGGGATCCTATGGCTACACCTTC
CDR3aa: CASRPAGGSYGYTF

j_gene: TRBJ2-1
abundance: NA
d_gene: NA
v_gene: TRBV7-6
CDR3nt: TGTGCCAGCAGCTCCCAGGCCACAACCTCCTACAGTGAGCAGTTCTTC
CDR3aa: CASSSQATTSYSEQFF

j_gene: TRBJ2-7
abundance: few
d_gene: NA
v_gene: TRBV28
CDR3nt: TGTGCCAGCAGTTTGATTAGAACTACCGTACGAAACGAGCAGTACTTC
CDR3aa: CASSLIRTTVRNEQYF

j_gene: TRBJ2-3
abundance: many
d_gene: NA
v_gene: TRBV27
CDR3nt: TGTGCCAGCAGTAAGGACAGATCACAAACCCTTAATACGCAGTATTTT
CDR3aa: CASSKDRSQTLNTQYF

j_gene: TRBJ2-7
abundance: few
d_gene: TRBD2
v_gene: TRBV11-2
CDR3nt: TGTGCCAGCAGCTTCGGGACTAGCGGGAGCATCTCGGCCGAGCAGTACTTC
CDR3aa: CASSFGTSGSISAEQYF

j_gene: TRBJ1-1
abundance: few
d_gene: TRBD1
v_gene: TRBV11-2
CDR3nt: TGTGCCAGCAGCTTATTAATAATAACAGGGGCCCTGAACACTGAAGCTTTCTTT
CDR3aa: CASSLLIITGALNTEAFF

j_gene: TRBJ2-1
abundance: NA
d_gene: NA
v_gene: TRBV20-1
CDR3nt: TGCAGTGCTAGAGATGTGCGACAGATATACAATGAGCAGTTCTTC
CDR3aa: CSARDVRQIYNEQFF

j_gene: TRBJ2-5
abundance: NA
d_gene: TRBD2
v_gene: TRBV12-3/TRBV12-4
CDR3nt: TGTGCCAGCAGTTTTGGGACTAGCGGGCGAGGGACCCAGTACTTC
CDR3aa: CASSFGTSGRGTQYF

j_gene: TRBJ2-3
abundance: few
d_gene: NA
v_gene: TRBV5-1
CDR3nt: TGCGCCAGCAGCTTAGAGAGTGGGAGCACAGATACGCAGTATTTT
CDR3aa: CASSLESGSTDTQYF

j_gene: TRBJ2-1
abundance: NA
d_gene: NA
v_gene: TRBV4-1
CDR3nt: TGCGCCAGCAGCCAGGGGCGGGGGCTACATGAGCAGTTCTTC
CDR3aa: CASSQGRGLHEQFF

j_gene: TRBJ1-1
abundance: few
d_gene: NA
v_gene: TRBV7-9
CDR3nt: TGTGCCAGCAGCTTAATTGGGAGATCGAACACTGAAGCTTTCTTT
CDR3aa: CASSLIGRSNTEAFF

j_gene: TRBJ1-2
abundance: few
d_gene: NA
v_gene: TRBV4-2
CDR3nt: TGTGCCAGCAGCCAAGCAGCGTTGGACTATGGCTACACCTTC
CDR3aa: CASSQAALDYGYTF

j_gene: TRBJ2-1
abundance: few
d_gene: TRBD1
v_gene: TRBV7-8
CDR3nt: TGTGCCAGCAGCTTACGTTGGACAGGTACACAGGGTGAGCAGTTCTTC
CDR3aa: CASSLRWTGTQGEQFF

j_gene: TRBJ2-5
abundance: many
d_gene: NA
v_gene: TRBV12-3/TRBV12-4
CDR3nt: TGTGCCAGCAGTTCCCCCTCCGACCAAGAGACCCAGTACTTC
CDR3aa: CASSSPSDQETQYF

j_gene: TRBJ1-1
abundance: many
d_gene: TRBD1
v_gene: TRBV7-9
CDR3nt: TGTGCCAGCAGGCCGACAGGGATGAACACTGAAGCTTTCTTT
CDR3aa: CASRPTGMNTEAFF

j_gene: TRBJ2-3
abundance: NA
d_gene: NA
v_gene: TRBV20-1
CDR3nt: TGCAGCGCTAAGGGGGACGGCACAGATACGCAGTATTTT
CDR3aa: CSAKGDGTDTQYF

j_gene: TRBJ2-5
abundance: many
d_gene: NA
v_gene: TRBV28
CDR3nt: TGTGCCACCAAGGGGAGAAGTCAAGAGACCCAGTACTTC
CDR3aa: CATKGRSQETQYF

j_gene: TRBJ2-7
abundance: many
d_gene: NA
v_gene: TRBV11-3
CDR3nt: TGTGCCAGCAGCTTAGGCGTGGGGAACGAGCAGTACTTC
CDR3aa: CASSLGVGNEQYF

j_gene: TRBJ2-7
abundance: many
d_gene: NA
v_gene: TRBV6-5
CDR3nt: TGTGCCAGCAGTTACTCCCGGTCCTACGAGCAGTACTTC
CDR3aa: CASSYSRSYEQYF

j_gene: TRBJ2-1
abundance: many
d_gene: TRBD1
v_gene: TRBV2
CDR3nt: TGTGCCAGCAGTCCAGGGACAGTCAATGAGCAGTTCTTC
CDR3aa: CASSPGTVNEQFF

j_gene: TRBJ2-1
abundance: NA
d_gene: TRBD2
v_gene: TRBV20-1
CDR3nt: TGCAGTGCTACTAGCGGGAGGACCGAGAGTTACAATGAGCAGTTCTTC
CDR3aa: CSATSGRTESYNEQFF

j_gene: TRBJ2-5
abundance: NA
d_gene: NA
v_gene: TRBV9
CDR3nt: TGTGCCAGCAGCGTAGGAGCTAAGGGTTTCGAGACCCAGTACTTC
CDR3aa: CASSVGAKGFETQYF

j_gene: TRBJ2-3
abundance: many
d_gene: NA
v_gene: TRBV5-1
CDR3nt: TGCGCCAGCAGCTTGGCGTTATTGAGTCACACAGATACGCAGTATTTT
CDR3aa: CASSLALLSHTDTQYF

j_gene: TRBJ2-3
abundance: many
d_gene: NA
v_gene: TRBV20-1
CDR3nt: TGCAGTGCTCGAGGCAAAGGATGGGCAGATACGCAGTATTTT
CDR3aa: CSARGKGWADTQYF